This T cell receptor (beta chain) was identified during a study of T-cell memory formation after mild COVID-19 (dated by TCRdb to the early 2020s). Concerning the study at large: TCR sequence clusters from the two donors were found to be largely donor specific. Two young, previously healthy adult volunteers, one female and one male, were included in the cohort. In a couple of donors, T-cell clones that expanded and contracted after mild COVID-19 were tracked by sequencing TCRalpha and TCRbeta repertoires over time. Study-wide findings and limitations: Only two mild cases were covered by the study, and larger cohorts that include severe cases with pre-infection samples were considered necessary. Contracting CD4+ clones appeared mostly in the CM and EM memory subsets, whereas CD8+ clones were enriched in EMRA. Clones that contracted from day 15 to 85 showed balanced CD4/CD8 phenotypes, whereas a second wave of clones that expanded from day 15 to 37 leaned towards CD4+. Whether the second-wave clones peaking on day 37 were SARS-CoV-2 specific was not confirmed. The detection of some responding clones in pre-infection memory suggests that pre-existing cross-reactive memory T cells joined the SARS-CoV-2 response.

Deletion took 2 bases off V and 4 bases off J, with a span of 9 bases between the germline ends. The CDR3, from cysteine to phenylalanine, totals 13 residues. Only the CDR3 portion is preserved as DNA: 39 bases, with reading frame beginning at the first base. The germline V gene yields SGHDT for CDR1 and YYEEEE for CDR2. Ficoll-Paque density gradient centrifugation was used to isolate PBMCs. TCRdb lists the instrument as Illumina NovaSeq 6000. Using 5'RACE with constant-segment primers, TCRalpha and TCRbeta cDNA libraries were constructed, with sample barcodes and unique molecular identifiers added in the process. RNA was extracted from every sample with Trizol reagent. Amplification of the libraries took two PCR steps, and the second step added a second sample barcode plus Illumina TruSeq adapters. Sequencing of the libraries was done on an Illumina NovaSeq, producing 2 x 150 bp paired-end reads. Regarding the original processing steps: Reads were demultiplexed and collapsed into UMI-guided consensus sequences with migec v1.2.7. Using mixcr v2.1.11, UMI consensuses were aligned to TRA and TRB V and J templates and then assembled into clonotypes. Expanded or contracted clonotypes were those called significant by both edgeR and NoisET, with noise models trained on biological replicates. edgeR calls used a false discovery rate-adjusted p below 0.01 and a log2 fold-change threshold of 1. As an exploratory analysis of dynamics, PCA with hierarchical clustering was applied to max-normalized trajectories of the 1000 most abundant clonotypes. Each responding clone was given a CD4 or CD8 phenotype based on the CD4+ and CD8+ repertoires, which had been sequenced separately. In TCRdb, the public reads were trimmed at Q25 with fastp and aligned with MiXCR, with productive beta chains retained. Identical CDR3 protein sequences are pooled into one entry, listed with their most common genes and DNA. The V and J calls shown here were made by TCRdb, not taken from the authors' results. Counted in this sample were more than 450,000 distinct CDR3 sequences; roughly 18% of them appeared once. The top ten hold around 12% of the sample.

Turning to this clonotype: Its antigen is unknown. Per-nucleotide qualities are absent, and no much larger clonotype sits a single base away.

The sequence came from an adult woman who had mild COVID-19 (a few samples of this study predate the infection). The sample titles of this study are shuffled in the database, so cell type and time point are left out; the donor was told from shared clones. Recombination joined TRBV5-6 with TRBJ1-1; the D gene cannot be named for sure. Material for sequencing was PBMCs or a T cell subset sorted from them (not recorded which). CDR3 sequence: CASSFWGITEAFF. The nucleotides read TGTGCCAGCAGCTTCTGGGGAATCACTGAAGCTTTCTTT.